The 13 T cell receptor beta chains listed next were all sequenced from one sample in a study of blood T cell repertoires in COVID-19. Sequencing used immunoSEQ multiplex PCR; TCRdb keeps in-frame clones, though not all of them. Among 240,000 or so clones listed, 90% were seen once. Sequenced sample: PBMCs or T cells enriched from blood (not recorded which). These TCRs come from a man aged 45 to 65 who had been exposed to COVID-19.

The rearrangement uses TRBV11-2 and TRBJ2-7; D not resolved. The CDR3 is made up of 13 amino acids. Germline V CDR1 and CDR2: SGHAT, FQNNGV. The germline V and J ends were trimmed by 5 bases and 3 bases, with 11 bases remaining between them. Written as DNA, the CDR3 is TGTGCCAGCAGCCTTTCTGCAGTCTACGAGCAGTACGTC. Residues: CASSLSAVYEQYV.

The chain carries TRBV4-2 and TRBJ1-3; possible D gene TRBD1, 5 bases. This CDR3 spans 17 amino acids. Germline CDR1 reads LGHNA; CDR2 reads YNFKEQ. The ends were cut back, 1 base at V and 0 bases at J, with 13 bases in the middle. The CDR3 nucleotides read TGTGCCAGCAGCCAAGTTTACGGCCAGGGCTCTGGAAACACCATATATTTT. Its protein is CASSQVYGQGSGNTIYF.

This clone occurred once. This chain links TRBV21-1 with TRBJ2-7; the table's D call of TRBD1 was not tested on the DNA. TRBV21-1 is noted as a pseudogene. CDR3 length: 16 residues. The CDR3 protein is CASSKDLSDRNYEQYV. The CDR3 DNA sequence: TGTGCCAGCAGCAAAGACCTCTCGGACAGAAACTACGAGCAGTACGTC.

There are a few counts of this clone. The V gene is TRBV3-1 (or the pseudogene TRBV3-2), the J gene TRBJ2-7; 11 nucleotides line up with TRBD2. Trimming removed 2 bases from V and 3 bases from J; junction bases left unmatched: 3. The CDR3 spans 15 residues. The germline gives CDR1 LGHDT, CDR2 YNNKEL (reference sequence). The CDR3 region is CASSQTGTSGYEQYF. DNA for the CDR3: TGTGCCAGCAGCCAAACCGGGACTAGCGGCTACGAGCAGTACTTC.

This chain connects TRBV5-1 to TRBJ1-1, with D maybe TRBD1 (6 bases). Germline V gene lookup returns CDR1 SGHRS and CDR2 YFSETQ. Between the trimmed V and J ends, which lost 0 bases and 3 bases, there was a span of 9 bases. The CDR3 has 14 amino acids. CDR3 region: CASSLETGYTEAFF. The CDR3 region has the DNA TGCGCCAGCAGCTTGGAAACAGGGTACACTGAAGCTTTCTTT.

The chain combines TRBV28 with TRBJ2-2; 7 bases map to TRBD1. Germline lookup yields CDR1 MDHEN and CDR2 SYDVKM. With V trimmed by 8 bases and J by 4 bases, 7 bases remained unmatched. The CDR3 is 14 residues long. CDR3 sequence (DNA): TGTGCCAGCCTCCGGGGACAGAGCACCGGGGAGCTGTTTTTT. It codes for CASLRGQSTGELFF.

The genes are TRBV29-1 and TRBJ2-1; D is undetermined. The germline CDR1 and CDR2 sequences are SQVTM and ANQGSEA. The V gene lost 6 bases and the J gene lost 3 bases, with 15 bases spanning the gap. This CDR3 is 14 amino acids long. The CDR3 loop reads CSVAGDANYNEQFF. CDR3 nucleotide sequence: TGCAGCGTGGCCGGAGACGCAAACTACAATGAGCAGTTCTTC.

J is TRBJ1-5 and V is TRBV28, with D uncertain. Trimming removed 8 bases at V and 4 bases at J, with 15 bases between. Germline values: CDR1 MDHEN, CDR2 SYDVKM. The CDR3 spans 14 residues. CDR3 coding DNA: TGTGCCAGCGCCTCCAGGCAAGTTAATCAGCCCCAGCATTTT. Translated: CASASRQVNQPQHF. The full variable domain, in which reference TRBV28 and TRBJ1-5 provide the parts outside the CDR3, is DVKVTQSSRYLVKRTGEKVFLECVQDMDHENMFWYRQDPGLGLRLIYFSYDVKMKEKGDIPEGYSVSREKKERFSLILESASTNQTSMYLCASASRQVNQPQHFGDGTRLSIL.

The V call is TRBV10-1, the J call TRBJ1-3; 8 bases are shared with TRBD1. The CDR3 totals 14 residues. The V segment lost 5 bases and the J segment 4 bases; nucleotides outside the gene matches: 4. Per the germline V gene, CDR1 is WNHNN and CDR2 is SYGVQD (reference sequence). The CDR3 spells CASSSDRAGNTIYF. The CDR3 DNA is TGCGCCAGCAGTTCGGACAGGGCCGGAAACACCATATATTTT.

The chain has TRBV6-2 or TRBV6-3 and TRBJ1-5, with 10 positions matching TRBD1. J gave up 2 bases and V 6 bases, and 10 bases lay outside the gene matches. Per germline, CDR1 MNHEY and CDR2 SVGEGT. The length of the CDR3 is 17 residues. CDR3 amino acids: CASSRDRGLLGNQPQHF. CDR3 sequence (DNA): TGTGCCAGCAGCCGTGACAGGGGGCTTCTTGGCAATCAGCCCCAGCATTTT.

The genes are TRBV3-1 (or the pseudogene TRBV3-2) and TRBJ1-6, with a possible D match to TRBD1 (5 bases). This CDR3 region has 16 residues. CDR1 is LGHDT and CDR2 is YNNKEL in the germline V gene (reference sequence). V lost 0 bases and J 4 bases, leaving 10 bases between the germline ends. The DNA of the CDR3 is TGTGCCAGCAGCCAAGATCATGGGGGGTATAATTCACCCCTCCACTTT. The encoded protein is CASSQDHGGYNSPLHF.

The chain is built from TRBV7-8 and TRBJ2-2, with 11 bases lining up with TRBD2. The CDR3 has 17 amino acids. Germline CDR1 SGHVS, CDR2 FQNEAQ. Trimming removed 4 bases from V and 6 bases from J; junction bases left unmatched: 10. In DNA form, the CDR3 reads TGTGCCAGCAGCTCCTACGTAGCGGGGGGGCGCGCCGGGGAGCTGTTTTTT. This codes for CASSSYVAGGRAGELFF.

The CDR3 nucleotides are TGTGCCAGTAGTATAATCGGGACAGGTGACTCGTGGACCGGGGAGCTGTTTTTT. Amino acid sequence: CASSIIGTGDSWTGELFF. The chain links TRBV19 to TRBJ2-2; 8 bases line up with TRBD1. Trimming took 2 bases from V and 5 from J; bases not matched to a gene: 13. Germline values: CDR1 LNHDA, CDR2 SQIVND (reference sequence). This CDR3 has 18 amino acids.